The text below deals with one TCR beta chain. This sample is part of a study of T cell repertoires in cytomegalovirus infection. CDR3 length equals 16 residues. V lost 2 bases, J lost 5 bases, and 6 bases stayed unmatched. Germline V gene lookup returns CDR1 SGHVS and CDR2 FNYEAQ. TCRdb itself ran the reads through MiXCR, one entry per CDR3 protein. The sample contains about 440,000 distinct CDR3 sequences, about a third of which appear only once. The specimen was PBMCs. This sequence originates from a human donor in good health (CMV status not recorded). Some clones in this sample may be carry-over from other donors' samples. This chain connects TRBV7-6 to TRBJ2-3; 11 positions agree with TRBD2. The CDR3 loop is CASSLLASGGLDTQYF. The CDR3 DNA is TGTGCCAGCAGCTTATTGGCTAGCGGGGGGCTAGATACGCAGTATTTT.